This T cell receptor (beta chain) was found in a study of T-cell memory formation after mild COVID-19. The overall study: Largely donor-specific sequence clusters came from two donors.

V was cut by 4 bases and J by 5 bases, with 14 bases left in between. This CDR3 has 14 residues. For this clonotype: Its antigen is as yet unknown.

The study, taken as a whole, reports: Cross-reactive memory appears to have joined, as suggested by some responding clones showing up in pre-infection memory. Contracting clones from day 15 to 85 had balanced CD4/CD8; later expanders favoured CD4+.

It was 5'RACE with constant-segment primers that produced the TCR alpha and TCR beta cDNA libraries, which carried sample barcodes and UMIs. MiXCR was run by TCRdb on the 5' RACE reads, yielding one entry per CDR3 protein. The sample contains about 390,000 distinct CDR3 sequences, about 17% of which appear only once. This clonotype was obtained from a man aged 18 to 30 who had mild COVID-19 (a few samples of this study predate the infection). Cell type and time point are not known. The sample taken for sequencing was PBMCs or a T cell subset sorted from them (not recorded which). The V call is TRBV12-3 or TRBV12-4, the J call TRBJ1-2, with a weak D call TRBD1 (5 bases). The chain's CDR3 is CASSSLGGAYGYTF. CDR3 nucleotide sequence: TGTGCCAGCAGTTCGTTGGGAGGGGCGTATGGCTACACCTTC.